Each of the 17 T cell receptor beta chains below was sequenced from the same sample in a study of T cell clonotyping in hematopoietic cell transplantation. Measured with immunoSEQ multiplex PCR; TCRdb has only the in-frame clones, and not every one. The table has about 12,000 clones, roughly 53% seen once. Material: peripheral blood mononuclear cells. The receptors stem from a man aged 45 to 65 in good health. Some clones in this sample may be carry-over from other donors' samples.

V gene TRBV14 combines with J gene TRBJ1-1; TRBD1 is a possible D gene (6 bases). CDR1 and CDR2 (germline): SGHDN, FVKESK. The CDR3 is 15 amino acids. Deletions cut 6 bases from V and 0 bases from J, with 14 bases between. CDR3 loop: CASSGGGALNTEAFF. The DNA for the CDR3 is TGTGCCAGCAGTGGAGGGGGGGCCTTGAACACTGAAGCTTTCTTT.

V and J are TRBV5-1 and TRBJ1-2; 7 bases agree with TRBD1. This CDR3 has 16 amino acids. Trimming cost V 4 bases and J 0 bases; bases outside gene matches: 9. The germline gives CDR1 SGHRS, CDR2 YFSETQ. This CDR3 reads CASSQKGTASNYGYTF. CDR3 nucleotide sequence: TGCGCCAGCAGCCAGAAAGGGACAGCTTCTAACTATGGCTACACCTTC. Looking up the rest from reference TRBV5-1 and TRBJ1-2 gives the full variable domain: KAGVTQTPRYLIKTRGQQVTLSCSPISGHRSVSWYQQTPGQGLQFLFEYFSETQRNKGNFPGRFSGRQFSNSRSEMNVSTLELGDSALYLCASSQKGTASNYGYTFGSGTRLTVV.

This clone was observed once. The chain joins TRBV30 to TRBJ2-4; 7 bases are shared with TRBD2. The CDR3 covers 13 residues. V gave up 2 bases and J gave up 10 bases; unmatched junction bases: 8. Germline CDR1 GTSNPN, CDR2 SVGIG (reference sequence). CDR3 sequence reads: CAWSKREAGIQYF. In DNA, the CDR3 is TGTGCCTGGAGTAAACGGGAGGCGGGGATTCAGTACTTC.

This sequence joins TRBV6-6 and TRBJ2-5; a possible D gene is TRBD1 (6 bases). There are 15 residues in the CDR3. Looked up from germline, CDR1 is MNHNY and CDR2 is SVGAGI (reference sequence). Deletions cut 3 bases from V and 4 bases from J, with 15 bases between. The CDR3 bases are TGTGCCAGCAGTTATGACAGCCAAGGGGGAGAGACCCAGTACTTC. This codes for CASSYDSQGGETQYF.

This clone appeared a few times. The rearrangement links TRBV29-1 to TRBJ2-4; D might be TRBD1 or TRBD2, each matching 5 bases. CDR3 size: 14 residues. In germline, CDR1 is SQVTM, CDR2 ANQGSEA. The V end lost 2 bases, the J end lost 2 bases, and 10 bases lay between the germline ends. The CDR3 here is CSVETGLPKNIQYF. The CDR3 DNA reads TGCAGCGTTGAAACGGGGCTACCCAAAAACATTCAGTACTTC.

J is TRBJ2-2 and V is TRBV9, with D unresolved. V was cut by 0 bases and J by 7 bases, with 4 bases left in between. CDR1 is SGDLS and CDR2 is YYNGEE in the germline V gene. The CDR3 runs to 12 residues. In nucleotides, the CDR3 is TGTGCCAGCAGCGTAGGGGACGGGGAGCTGTTTTTT. Translation gives CASSVGDGELFF.

The chain employs TRBV19 and TRBJ2-6; no clear D. Trimming removed 7 bases from V and 0 bases from J, with 10 bases in between. This CDR3 spans 15 amino acids. Germline V gives CDR1 LNHDA, CDR2 SQIVND (reference sequence). CDR3 amino acids: CASTDGSSGANVLTF. CDR3 DNA sequence: TGTGCCAGTACGGACGGCTCCTCTGGGGCCAACGTCCTGACTTTC.

V usage is TRBV19 and J usage is TRBJ2-7, with D unclear. This CDR3 region has 13 residues. Trimming pared 3 bases from V and 3 bases from J, leaving 9 bases between. The germline CDR1 and CDR2 sequences are LNHDA and SQIVND (reference sequence). In DNA, the CDR3 is TGTGCCAGTAGTATGGGCAGGCTCTACGAGCAGTACTTC. Protein: CASSMGRLYEQYF.

The chain is built from TRBV7-2 and TRBJ1-1; D gene uncertain. The germline V and J ends were trimmed by 1 base and 11 bases, with 8 bases remaining between them. The CDR3 is 11 residues long. Germline V gene lookup returns CDR1 SGHTA and CDR2 FQGNSA. The CDR3 nucleotides read TGTGCCAGCAGCTTAGGGGGTGTCGCTTTCTTT. This sequence encodes CASSLGGVAFF.

The chain has TRBV4-1 and TRBJ2-3; no firm D call. The germline gives CDR1 MGHRA, CDR2 YSYEKL. V was clipped by 4 bases and J by 4 bases, with 9 bases between them. The CDR3 has 13 amino acids. The CDR3 DNA sequence: TGCGCCAGCAGCCCCAAGAGCGCAGATACGCAGTATTTT. Amino acids: CASSPKSADTQYF.

The chain recombines TRBV27 with TRBJ1-2, with 7 bases matching TRBD1. Germline assignment: CDR1 MNHEY and CDR2 SMNVEV (reference sequence). The J segment lost 10 bases and the V segment lost 3 bases, leaving 5 bases of the junction unmatched. This CDR3 has 12 residues. The CDR3: CASSFDRVNYTF. Here the CDR3 DNA reads TGTGCCAGCAGTTTCGACAGGGTTAACTACACCTTC.

The rearrangement links TRBV20-1 to TRBJ1-2; D call uncertain. The germline CDR1 and CDR2 sequences are DFQATT and SNEGSKA (reference sequence). CDR3 length equals 11 residues. The V end was cut by 4 bases, the J end by 2 bases, with 5 bases between. CDR3 sequence reads: CSATGNYGYTF. CDR3 nucleotide sequence: TGCAGTGCTACTGGGAACTATGGCTACACCTTC.

The chain carries TRBV14 and TRBJ2-7; 9 nucleotides match TRBD2. Germline V gene lookup returns CDR1 SGHDN and CDR2 FVKESK. CDR3 length: 15 residues. V dropped 1 base and J dropped 3; count of bases not matched to a gene: 4. The CDR3 coding sequence is TGTGCCAGCAGCCAAGGGCTAGCGGGGTTCTACGAGCAGTACTTC. As protein: CASSQGLAGFYEQYF.

The chain recombines TRBV29-1 with TRBJ1-2, with TRBD1 matching 7 bases. With V trimmed by 4 bases and J by 8 bases, 10 bases remained unmatched. The V gene's germline CDR1 is SQVTM and CDR2 ANQGSEA. This CDR3 contains 13 residues. This CDR3 is CSVGAGTALGYTF. CDR3 coding DNA: TGCAGCGTTGGCGCGGGGACAGCCTTGGGCTACACCTTC.

This clone has more than one count but fewer than ten. This sequence joins TRBV20-1 and TRBJ2-1; D gene ambiguous. Trimming cost V 4 bases and J 6 bases, with 4 bases left between them. Germline V gene data show CDR1 as DFQATT and CDR2 as SNEGSKA (reference sequence). This CDR3 spans 10 amino acids. The CDR3 coding sequence is TGCAGTGCTAAGTTCAATGAGCAGTTCTTC. Translating gives CSAKFNEQFF.

V gene TRBV30 combines with J gene TRBJ2-7, with a tentative D call TRBD2 (5 bases). The CDR3 extends over 13 amino acids. The V gene's germline CDR1 is GTSNPN and CDR2 SVGIG (reference sequence). V lost 1 base to trimming and J lost 9 bases, with 16 bases between them. CDR3 DNA sequence: TGTGCCTGGAGTGGGACGGCCAGCGGTGGGCAGTACTTC. Protein sequence: CAWSGTASGGQYF.

The chain has TRBV6-6 and TRBJ2-7; no firm D call. The CDR3 runs to 13 residues. Germline V gene lookup returns CDR1 MNHNY and CDR2 SVGAGI (reference sequence). V gave up 2 bases and J gave up 1 base, with 6 bases separating them. In nucleotides, the CDR3 is TGTGCCAGCAGTTACGGGCAGTCCTACGAGCAGTACTTC. This translates into CASSYGQSYEQYF.